This TCR beta chain was documented in a study of blood T cell repertoires in COVID-19 (dated by TCRdb to 2019 to 2021). Looking at the study overall: The collaborator samples originated in the United States, Italy and Spain and spanned the acute and convalescent phases of COVID-19. The material from the prospective study consisted of cDNA or gDNA derived from T cells, B-cell-depleted T cells, or PBMCs. The dataset comprised deeply sampled blood TCRbeta repertoires from subjects exposed to, actively infected with, or recovered from COVID-19. The repertoires were released in a freely available public database meant as a resource for research on the immune response to SARS-CoV-2. Samples were obtained from the ongoing ImmuneRACE study (first 160 participants) and from over 1,000 subjects provided by 6 global collaborators. Sample metadata almost always included a de-identified subject ID, COVID-19 status, age in years and sex. Where available, HLA class I and class II types were taken from metadata supplied by the sample provider and were not determined by assay-based typing. Study-wide findings and limitations: The quantity of clinical and demographic metadata differed by source and by participant and was supplied without curation.

TCRbeta CDR3 regions were amplified from genomic DNA using the immunoSEQ Assay, a bias-controlled multiplex PCR. In the source study's methods: The number of nucleated cells in each sample was estimated from the amplification of reference gene primers within the assay. To quantify the absolute abundance of each unique TCRbeta CDR3 rearrangement, sequence reads were collapsed and filtered. For each sample, productive Simpson clonality was calculated as the square root of Simpson's diversity index over productive rearrangements. TCRdb holds this immuneACCESS table with in-frame rearrangements only. Some clones are missing; in checked studies, unresolved V genes explain under half, and the rest has no known cause. The DNA gave D and trimming, while V, J and clone size come from that table. The sample table contains 90,000 to 140,000 clones; only one count was recorded for roughly 79% of them. The ten most abundant clones make up over 35% of the sample.

For CDR1 and CDR2, the germline V gene (reference sequence) lists DFQATT and SNEGSKA. V is pruned by 3 bases and J by 5 bases, leaving 2 bases of the junction without a gene match. From its cysteine to its phenylalanine, the CDR3 spans 14 amino acids. This entry keeps only the CDR3 DNA: 42 bases, framed from base 1. Whole blood was collected in K2EDTA tubes by collaborating institutions according to the institutions' own protocols. Collaborator samples were shipped for TCRbeta analysis as frozen whole blood, isolated PBMCs, or DNA extracted from either sample type. With regard to this clone: The target of this receptor is not known. No much larger clone exists at a distance of one base, and base qualities are not known.

The sequence joins TRBV20-1 to TRBJ2-1; TRBD2 lines up with 12 middle nucleotides. The sequence was obtained from a man older than 75 with acute or convalescent COVID-19. The sample comprised peripheral blood. CDR3 reads: CSASTSGRNNEQFF. The DNA reads as follows: TGCAGTGCTAGTACTAGCGGGAGGAACAATGAGCAGTTCTTC.